These T cell receptor beta chains were read from a single sample in a study of blood T cells in healthy people across ages. TCRdb re-analysed the 5' RACE reads in MiXCR, keeping a single row per CDR3 protein. Of approximately 490,000 distinct CDR3 sequences in the sample, approximately 25% were seen once. The sample was also reused in another study, on T cells of mothers and their children.

Material for sequencing was blood. Every receptor here comes from a boy aged 5-17 years in good health. Both conserved end residues are part of each CDR3. D genes are given only for firm matches. A clone size is listed for some rows: how often the clone was seen (once, few, many), or a class if it is expanded.

CDR3nt	CDR3aa	d_gene	j_gene	v_gene	abundance
TGCAGTCCTCGGCCGGGTGGCTCCTACGAGCAGTACTTC	CSPRPGGSYEQYF	.	TRBJ2-7	TRBV20-1	.
TGTGCCAGCAGCCAGATGACTAGCACGGATGAGCAGTTCTTC	CASSQMTSTDEQFF	TRBD2	TRBJ2-1	TRBV7-2	.
TGTGCCAGCAGGGCGCCTAATCAGCCCCAGCATTTT	CASRAPNQPQHF	.	TRBJ1-5	TRBV27	.
TGTGCCAGCAGCTTGGCCCTGTCTAGAGCTTTCTTT	CASSLALSRAFF	.	TRBJ1-1	TRBV5-6	few
TGTGCCAGCAGTTTGGGGGACAGTCGACCCTACGAGCAGTACTTC	CASSLGDSRPYEQYF	TRBD1	TRBJ2-7	TRBV28	few
TGTGCCAGCAGCCAGTCGACAGGGGGCTTCTATAATTCACCCCTCCACTTT	CASSQSTGGFYNSPLHF	TRBD1	TRBJ1-6	TRBV14	few
TGTGCCAGCAGCCCACCGGCGGGAGGGCAGAATGAGCAGTTCTTC	CASSPPAGGQNEQFF	TRBD2	TRBJ2-1	TRBV13	.
TGCGCCAGCAGCATGGACAGTCCCGAGCAGTACTTC	CASSMDSPEQYF	.	TRBJ2-7	TRBV5-1	.
TGCGCCAGCAGCTTGGTCCCCGGGACAGGAAACAATGAGCAGTTCTTC	CASSLVPGTGNNEQFF	TRBD1	TRBJ2-1	TRBV5-1	few
TGTGCCAGCAGCATATTAAGTGGCGAGCAGTACTTC	CASSILSGEQYF	.	TRBJ2-7	TRBV2	.
TGTGCCAGCAGTTACGGACAGGCCATGGAAAAACTGTTTTTT	CASSYGQAMEKLFF	TRBD1	TRBJ1-4	TRBV6-6	.
TGTGCCAGTAGTTCTCAGGGGTTCGGGGAGCTGTTTTTT	CASSSQGFGELFF	.	TRBJ2-2	TRBV19	few
TGTGCCAGCAGCTATCGGACTAGCGGGGGGGCAGGAGAGACCCAGTACTTC	CASSYRTSGGAGETQYF	TRBD2	TRBJ2-5	TRBV5-6	once
TGTGCCAGCAGTTTATCTAGGAACTCCTACGAGCAGTACTTC	CASSLSRNSYEQYF	.	TRBJ2-7	TRBV27	.
TGCGCCAGCAGCCAACCCGGGGACTACGAGCAGTACTTC	CASSQPGDYEQYF	.	TRBJ2-7	TRBV4-1	few
TGTGCCAGCACCATCCCGGGACTAGCGAGGACAGATACGCAGTATTTT	CASTIPGLARTDTQYF	TRBD2	TRBJ2-3	TRBV5-4	.
TGCAGTGCTAGATCACCGGGGGGAGAGACTGAAGCTTTCTTT	CSARSPGGETEAFF	.	TRBJ1-1	TRBV20-1	once
TGCGCCAGCCGTGCGGAATCCTCCTACAATGAGCAGTTCTTC	CASRAESSYNEQFF	.	TRBJ2-1	TRBV5-1	.
TGCAGTGCTAGAGATATAGGTCTCGAGCAGTACTTC	CSARDIGLEQYF	.	TRBJ2-7	TRBV20-1	.
TGTGCCAGCAGCCAGGGGGCGTCTAACTATGGCTACACCTTC	CASSQGASNYGYTF	TRBD1	TRBJ1-2	TRBV7-9	few
TGTGCCAGCAGTGAGGGAGGAAACTATGGCTACACCTTC	CASSEGGNYGYTF	.	TRBJ1-2	TRBV6-4	few
TGTGCCAGCAGTTTACCCTCCTACGAGCAGTACTTC	CASSLPSYEQYF	.	TRBJ2-7	TRBV7-2	many
TGTGCCAGCAGTTACTCTACGGGTCTTAGGAACACTGAAGCTTTCTTT	CASSYSTGLRNTEAFF	.	TRBJ1-1	TRBV6-5	few
TGTGCCAGCATCGATAGCATCACAAACAATGAGCAGTTCTTC	CASIDSITNNEQFF	.	TRBJ2-1	TRBV6-2/TRBV6-3	.
TGTGCCAGCAGATCTCTGCGCAGCCAAGAGACCCAGTACTTC	CASRSLRSQETQYF	.	TRBJ2-5	TRBV11-2	.
TGCGCCAGCAGCCAAGTGCTAAGCACAGATACGCAGTATTTT	CASSQVLSTDTQYF	.	TRBJ2-3	TRBV4-3	.
TGCAGCGTTGATAGTGCGGCAGATACGCAGTATTTT	CSVDSAADTQYF	.	TRBJ2-3	TRBV29-1	few
TGTGCCAGCAGCCAAGTGGGGGGGAGACAGAACTATGGCTACACCTTC	CASSQVGGRQNYGYTF	.	TRBJ1-2	TRBV3-1	.
TGTGCCAGCAGTTTATCGGGCCAGGGGGCGGGTGAGCAGTTCTTC	CASSLSGQGAGEQFF	TRBD1	TRBJ2-1	TRBV27	few
TGTGCTAGTGGTGGGGTCGCAGATACGCAGTATTTT	CASGGVADTQYF	.	TRBJ2-3	TRBV12-5	once
TGTGCCAGCAGTTACTCGAATACAGATATCGAGGAGTACTTC	CASSYSNTDIEEYF	.	TRBJ2-5	TRBV6-6	.
TGTGCCAGCAGCTTAGACGGGTTTCGGCCCCAGCATTTT	CASSLDGFRPQHF	.	TRBJ1-5	TRBV7-2	.
TGTGCCAGCAGCTTGCAGGTCGCCTTTTCATACGAGCAGTACTTC	CASSLQVAFSYEQYF	.	TRBJ2-7	TRBV7-8	many
TGTGCCAGCAGGCGGGACAGTGCGGTAAACTATGGCTACACCTTC	CASRRDSAVNYGYTF	TRBD1	TRBJ1-2	TRBV7-2	.
TGCGCCAGCAGCCAGGATTTTAATTCACCCCTCCACTTT	CASSQDFNSPLHF	.	TRBJ1-6	TRBV4-3	.
TGCGCCAGCAGCCATAAGTTTGAGGGACTAGCCAAAAACATTCAGTACTTC	CASSHKFEGLAKNIQYF	.	TRBJ2-4	TRBV4-3	.
TGTGCCTGGAGTATGATAGGCACCGGGGAGCTGTTTTTT	CAWSMIGTGELFF	.	TRBJ2-2	TRBV30	.
TGTGCCAGCAGGAGGGACAATGTTGTTGGCGGCTACACCTTC	CASRRDNVVGGYTF	.	TRBJ1-2	TRBV6-5	.
TGTGCCAGCAGTAGTACAGGGGAGGTGGAGACCCAGTACTTC	CASSSTGEVETQYF	.	TRBJ2-5	TRBV6-2/TRBV6-3	many
TGTGCCAGCAGCAACCCTCCAGGGGACTCTGGAAACACCATATATTTT	CASSNPPGDSGNTIYF	.	TRBJ1-3	TRBV21-1	.
TGTGCCAGCAGGATAAGGGGACAGACTTATGGCTACACCTTC	CASRIRGQTYGYTF	TRBD1	TRBJ1-2	TRBV28	.
TGTGCCAGTGCCCCTCAGGGACAATTTAACACCGGGGAGCTGTTTTTT	CASAPQGQFNTGELFF	.	TRBJ2-2	TRBV19	.
TGCGTCAGCAGCCCCTGGACAGGGTCGAATGGGGTGAACACTGAAGCTTTCTTT	CVSSPWTGSNGVNTEAFF	TRBD1	TRBJ1-1	TRBV5-1	.
TGCAGTGCTAGAGTCCTTAGGTCCTACAATGAGCAGTTCTTC	CSARVLRSYNEQFF	.	TRBJ2-1	TRBV20-1	few
TGTGCCAGCAGTGAATACGGCCAAGCTTTCTTT	CASSEYGQAFF	.	TRBJ1-1	TRBV25-1	few